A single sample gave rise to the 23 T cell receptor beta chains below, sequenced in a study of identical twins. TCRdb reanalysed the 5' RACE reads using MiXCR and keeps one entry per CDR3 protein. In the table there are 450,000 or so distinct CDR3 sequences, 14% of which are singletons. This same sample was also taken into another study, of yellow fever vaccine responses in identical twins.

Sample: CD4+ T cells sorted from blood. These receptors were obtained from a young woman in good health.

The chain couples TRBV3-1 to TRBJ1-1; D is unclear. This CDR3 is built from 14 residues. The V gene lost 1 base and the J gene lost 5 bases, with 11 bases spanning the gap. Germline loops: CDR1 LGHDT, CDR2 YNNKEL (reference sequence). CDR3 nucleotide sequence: TGTGCCAGCAGCCAAGTTCATAAGGGTACTGAAGCTTTCTTT. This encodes CASSQVHKGTEAFF.

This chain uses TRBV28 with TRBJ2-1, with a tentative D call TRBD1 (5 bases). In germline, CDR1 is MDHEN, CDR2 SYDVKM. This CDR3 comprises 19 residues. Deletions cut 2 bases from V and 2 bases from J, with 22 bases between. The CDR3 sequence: CASSLTWGRVSITYNEQFF. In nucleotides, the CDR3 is TGTGCCAGCAGTTTAACGTGGGGCAGGGTCTCTATCACCTACAATGAGCAGTTCTTC.

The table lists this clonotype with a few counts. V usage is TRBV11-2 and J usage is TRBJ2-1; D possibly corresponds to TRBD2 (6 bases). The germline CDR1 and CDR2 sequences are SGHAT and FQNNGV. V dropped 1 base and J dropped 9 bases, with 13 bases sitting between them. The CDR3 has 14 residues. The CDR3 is CASSLVLGGGEQFF. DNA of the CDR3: TGTGCCAGCAGCTTAGTGCTGGGAGGTGGTGAGCAGTTCTTC.

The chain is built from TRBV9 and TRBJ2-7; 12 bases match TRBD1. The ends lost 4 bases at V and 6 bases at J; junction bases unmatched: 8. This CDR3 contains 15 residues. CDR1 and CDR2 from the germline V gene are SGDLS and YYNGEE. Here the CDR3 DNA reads TGTGCCAGCAGCAACCGGGACAGGGGGCTGACCGAGCAGTACTTC. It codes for CASSNRDRGLTEQYF.

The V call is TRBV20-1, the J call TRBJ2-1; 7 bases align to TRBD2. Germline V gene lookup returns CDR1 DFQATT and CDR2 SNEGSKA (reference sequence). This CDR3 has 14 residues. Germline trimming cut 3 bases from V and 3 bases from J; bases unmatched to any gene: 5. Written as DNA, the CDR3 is TGCAGTGCTAGCAGTCTAGCGGACTACAATGAGCAGTTCTTC. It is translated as CSASSLADYNEQFF.

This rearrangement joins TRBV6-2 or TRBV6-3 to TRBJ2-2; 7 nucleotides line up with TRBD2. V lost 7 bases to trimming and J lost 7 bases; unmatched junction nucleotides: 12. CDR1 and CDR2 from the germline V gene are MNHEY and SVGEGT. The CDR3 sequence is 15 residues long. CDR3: CASKLSGDIVGELFF. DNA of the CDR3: TGTGCCAGCAAGTTGAGCGGGGATATCGTCGGGGAGCTGTTTTTT.

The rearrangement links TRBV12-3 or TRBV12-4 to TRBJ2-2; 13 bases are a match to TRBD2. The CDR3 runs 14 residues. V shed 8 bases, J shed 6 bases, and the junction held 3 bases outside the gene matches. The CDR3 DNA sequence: TGTGCCAGCGAGACTAGCGGGAGGCCCGGGGAGCTGTTTTTT. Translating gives CASETSGRPGELFF.

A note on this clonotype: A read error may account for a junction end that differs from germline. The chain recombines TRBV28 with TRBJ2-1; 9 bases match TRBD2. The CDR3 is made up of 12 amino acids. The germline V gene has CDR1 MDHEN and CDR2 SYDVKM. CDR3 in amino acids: CASSLPWAGGVF. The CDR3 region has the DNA TGTGCCAGCAGTCTGCCCTGGGCGGGGGGGGTCTTC.

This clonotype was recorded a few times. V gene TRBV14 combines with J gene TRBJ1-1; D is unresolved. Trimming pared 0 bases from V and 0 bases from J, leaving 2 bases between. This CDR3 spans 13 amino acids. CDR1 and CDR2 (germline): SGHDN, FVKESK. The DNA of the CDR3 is TGTGCCAGCAGCCAAGACATGAACACTGAAGCTTTCTTT. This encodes CASSQDMNTEAFF.

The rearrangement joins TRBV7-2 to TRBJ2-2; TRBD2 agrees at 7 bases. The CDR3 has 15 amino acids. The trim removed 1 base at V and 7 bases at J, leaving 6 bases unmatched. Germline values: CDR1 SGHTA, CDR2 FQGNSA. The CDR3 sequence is CASSLVGLGVGELFF. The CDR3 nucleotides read TGTGCCAGCAGCTTAGTTGGACTAGGGGTCGGGGAGCTGTTTTTT.

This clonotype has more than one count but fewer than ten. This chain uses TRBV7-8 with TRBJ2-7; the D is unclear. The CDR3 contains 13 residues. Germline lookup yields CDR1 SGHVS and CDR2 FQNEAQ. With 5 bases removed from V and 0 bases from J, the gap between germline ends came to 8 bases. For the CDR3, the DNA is TGTGCCAGCAGCCCCCATGTCTCCTACGAGCAGTACTTC. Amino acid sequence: CASSPHVSYEQYF.

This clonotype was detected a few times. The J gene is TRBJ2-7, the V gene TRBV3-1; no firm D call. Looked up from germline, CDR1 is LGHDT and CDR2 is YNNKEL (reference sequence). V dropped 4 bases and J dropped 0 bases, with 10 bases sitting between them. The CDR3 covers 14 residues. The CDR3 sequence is CASSRSTNSYEQYF. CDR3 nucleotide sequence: TGTGCCAGCAGCCGATCGACAAACTCCTACGAGCAGTACTTC.

The CDR3 DNA reads TGTGCCAGCAGTCAAGCATCGGGAGCCACTACCTACGAGCAGTACTTC. It yields the protein CASSQASGATTYEQYF. V and J are TRBV7-2 and TRBJ2-7; a possible D gene is TRBD2 (6 bases). The CDR3 contains 16 residues. Germline assignment: CDR1 SGHTA and CDR2 FQGNSA. V was cut by 6 bases and J by 2 bases, with 20 bases left in between.

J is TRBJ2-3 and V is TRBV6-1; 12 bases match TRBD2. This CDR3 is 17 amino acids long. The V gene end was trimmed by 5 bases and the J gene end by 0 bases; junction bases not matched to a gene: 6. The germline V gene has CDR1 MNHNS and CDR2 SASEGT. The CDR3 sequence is CASSQRTSGASTDTQYF. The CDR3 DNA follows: TGTGCCAGCAGTCAGAGGACTAGCGGGGCTAGCACAGATACGCAGTATTTT.

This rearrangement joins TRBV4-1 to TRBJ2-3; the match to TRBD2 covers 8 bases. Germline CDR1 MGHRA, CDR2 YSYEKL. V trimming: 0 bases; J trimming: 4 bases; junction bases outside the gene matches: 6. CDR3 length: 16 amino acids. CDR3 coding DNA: TGCGCCAGCAGCCAAGATCTCGGGAGGGCCGCAGATACGCAGTATTTT. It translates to CASSQDLGRAADTQYF.

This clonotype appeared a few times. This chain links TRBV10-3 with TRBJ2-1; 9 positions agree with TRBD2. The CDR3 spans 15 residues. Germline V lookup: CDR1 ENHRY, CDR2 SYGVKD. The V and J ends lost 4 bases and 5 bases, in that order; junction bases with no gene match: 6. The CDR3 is CAISGLAGLNNEQFF. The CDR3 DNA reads TGTGCCATCAGTGGCCTAGCGGGACTGAACAATGAGCAGTTCTTC.

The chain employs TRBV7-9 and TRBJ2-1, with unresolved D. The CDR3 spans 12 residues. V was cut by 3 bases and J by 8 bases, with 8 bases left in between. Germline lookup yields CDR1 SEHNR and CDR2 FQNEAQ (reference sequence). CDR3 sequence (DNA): TGTGCCAGCAGCTTGTTGGCTCATGAGCAGTTCTTC. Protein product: CASSLLAHEQFF.

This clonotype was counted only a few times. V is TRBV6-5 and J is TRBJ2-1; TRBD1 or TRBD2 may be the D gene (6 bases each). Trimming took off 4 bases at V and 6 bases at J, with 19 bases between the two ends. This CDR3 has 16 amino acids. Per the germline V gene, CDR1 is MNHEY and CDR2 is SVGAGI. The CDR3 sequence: CASSSPGGTTFNEQFF. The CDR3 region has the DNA TGTGCCAGCAGTTCCCCCGGGGGCACTACTTTCAATGAGCAGTTCTTC.

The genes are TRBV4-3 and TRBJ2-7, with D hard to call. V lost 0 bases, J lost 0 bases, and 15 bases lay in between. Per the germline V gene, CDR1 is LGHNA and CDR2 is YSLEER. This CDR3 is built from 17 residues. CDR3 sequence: CASSQDGRTGSSYEQYF. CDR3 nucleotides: TGCGCCAGCAGCCAAGACGGACGGACCGGAAGCTCCTACGAGCAGTACTTC.

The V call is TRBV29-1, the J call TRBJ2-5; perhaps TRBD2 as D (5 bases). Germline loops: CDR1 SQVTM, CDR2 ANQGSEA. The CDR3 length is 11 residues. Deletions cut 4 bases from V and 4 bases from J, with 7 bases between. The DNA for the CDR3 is TGCAGCGTTGCCGGGGTAGAGACCCAGTACTTC. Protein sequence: CSVAGVETQYF.

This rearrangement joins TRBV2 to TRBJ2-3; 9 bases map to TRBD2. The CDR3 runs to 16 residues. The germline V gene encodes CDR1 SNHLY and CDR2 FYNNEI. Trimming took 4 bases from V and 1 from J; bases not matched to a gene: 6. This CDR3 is CASSGRVAGGTDTQYF. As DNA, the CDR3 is TGTGCCAGCAGTGGCCGAGTAGCGGGGGGCACAGATACGCAGTATTTT.

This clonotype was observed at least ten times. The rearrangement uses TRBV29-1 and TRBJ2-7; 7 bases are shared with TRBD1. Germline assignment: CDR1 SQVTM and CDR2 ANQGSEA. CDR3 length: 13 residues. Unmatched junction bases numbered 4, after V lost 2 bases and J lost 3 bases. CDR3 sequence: CSVERYRGYEQYF. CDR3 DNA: TGCAGCGTTGAAAGGTACAGGGGCTACGAGCAGTACTTC.

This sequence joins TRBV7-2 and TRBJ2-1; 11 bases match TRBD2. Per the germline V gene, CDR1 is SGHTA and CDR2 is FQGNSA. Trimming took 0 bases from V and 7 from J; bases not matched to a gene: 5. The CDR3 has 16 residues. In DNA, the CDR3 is TGTGCCAGCAGCTTAGCGATAGCGGGGGGGCAGAATGAGCAGTTCTTC. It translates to CASSLAIAGGQNEQFF.